Each of the 16 T cell receptor beta chains below was sequenced from the same sample in a study of beta chain features in type 1 diabetes. All of the isolated RNA was reverse transcribed, so expressed TCRB transcripts were sequenced. Sequencing used immunoSEQ multiplex PCR; TCRdb keeps in-frame clones, though not all of them. The sample lists 150,000 to 200,000 clones; about 9.1% were seen once. The specimen was central memory CD4+ T cells from blood. The source is a woman in her late teens or twenties in good health.

There are a few counts of this clone. This chain links TRBV13 with TRBJ2-7; no clear D gene. Germline assignment: CDR1 PRHDT and CDR2 FYEKMQ (reference sequence). The V gene lost 1 base and the J gene lost 0 bases, with 7 bases spanning the gap. The length of the CDR3 is 14 residues. CDR3 sequence (DNA): TGTGCCAGCAGCTTAGCCCCTAGCTCCTACGAGCAGTACTTC. This sequence encodes CASSLAPSSYEQYF.

The chain combines TRBV7-8 with TRBJ1-3, with D perhaps TRBD1 (6 bases). This CDR3 comprises 13 residues. V shed 8 bases and J shed 2 bases, with 10 bases lying between them. The V gene's germline CDR1 is SGHVS and CDR2 FQNEAQ. The CDR3 spells CASRHRAGNTIYF. The CDR3 coding sequence is TGTGCCAGCCGTCACAGGGCTGGAAACACCATATATTTT.

This clone was seen more than once but under ten times. V gene TRBV19 combines with J gene TRBJ1-5; possibly TRBD1 for D (6 bases). The germline CDR1 and CDR2 sequences are LNHDA and SQIVND (reference sequence). The CDR3 consists of 16 residues. Deletions cut 6 bases from V and 0 bases from J, with 15 bases between. The CDR3 DNA reads as TGTGCCAGTAGCAGAGATAGAGGGGGTAGCAATCAGCCCCAGCATTTT. It encodes CASSRDRGGSNQPQHF.

This clone occurred a few times. The chain has TRBV7-2 and TRBJ2-3; 8 positions agree with TRBD2. Germline CDR1 and CDR2: SGHTA and FQGNSA. V lost 7 bases, J lost 1 base, and 7 bases stayed unmatched. This CDR3 contains 15 residues. CDR3 DNA: TGTGCCAGCACCCCACGGGAGGGAGGCACAGATACGCAGTATTTT. Residues: CASTPREGGTDTQYF.

This chain uses TRBV19 with TRBJ2-7; 11 bases fit TRBD1. CDR1 is LNHDA, CDR2 SQIVND, per germline (reference sequence). This CDR3 comprises 13 residues. The V gene end was trimmed by 10 bases and the J gene end by 6 bases; junction bases not matched to a gene: 8. CDR3 residues: CATSRDRGSEQYF. CDR3 nucleotides: TGTGCCACCTCCCGGGACAGGGGGAGCGAGCAGTACTTC.

This clone was counted a few times. The junction and the germline gene differ at one end; a read error may be behind it. V usage is TRBV7-7 and J usage is TRBJ2-2; 7 bases are shared with TRBD2. CDR1 and CDR2 (germline): SSHAT, FNYEAQ (reference sequence). The CDR3 is 13 residues long. CDR3 sequence (DNA): TGTGCTAGCAGCCCGACTAGCTCCGGGGAGCTGTTTTTT. Translation gives CASSPTSSGELFF. Complete variable domain (other parts from reference TRBV7-7 and TRBJ2-2): GAGVSQSPRYKVTKRGQDVTLRCDPISSHATLYWYQQALGQGPEFLTYFNYEAQPDKSGLPSDRFSAERPEGSISTLTIQRTEQRDSAMYRCASSPTSSGELFFGEGSRLTVL.

CDR3 protein: CASSPSGQDHYTF. CDR3 DNA sequence: TGTGCCAGCAGTCCCTCAGGACAGGACCACTACACCTTC. The chain joins TRBV6-6 to TRBJ1-2, with 7 bases fitting TRBD1. The CDR3 spans 13 residues. Germline values: CDR1 MNHNY, CDR2 SVGAGI (reference sequence). V lost 5 bases to trimming and J lost 10 bases; unmatched junction nucleotides: 10.

Here the CDR3 DNA reads TGTGCCAGCAGCGGAGAGACAGGGGGCCGATACAATGAGCAGTTCTTC. Translating gives CASSGETGGRYNEQFF. V is TRBV9 and J is TRBJ2-1; 10 bases fit TRBD1. CDR1 SGDLS and CDR2 YYNGEE come from the germline V gene. The CDR3 covers 16 residues. V lost 3 bases and J lost 4; bases outside the gene matches: 7.

This clone was seen only a few times. V usage is TRBV7-8 and J usage is TRBJ2-1; tentatively, D is TRBD2 (5 bases). The CDR3 has 14 amino acids. Trimming cost V 1 base and J 6 bases, with 10 bases left between them. The V gene's germline CDR1 is SGHVS and CDR2 FQNEAQ. The CDR3 here is CASSLGQAGNEQFF. The CDR3 DNA reads as TGTGCCAGCAGCTTAGGGCAGGCGGGCAATGAGCAGTTCTTC. The whole variable domain, remainder taken from reference TRBV7-8 and TRBJ2-1, is GAGVSQSPRYKVAKRGQDVALRCDPISGHVSLFWYQQALGQGPEFLTYFQNEAQLDKSGLPSDRFFAERPEGSVSTLKIQRTQQEDSAVYLCASSLGQAGNEQFFGPGTRLTVL.

The CDR3 is CATSRDHSILGSEAFF. The CDR3 DNA sequence: TGTGCCACCAGCAGAGATCATTCCATTTTGGGCTCTGAAGCTTTCTTT. The V gene is TRBV15, the J gene TRBJ1-1; D remains unclear. The CDR3 is 16 amino acids. V was trimmed by 0 bases and J by 6 bases, leaving 17 bases between them. Germline CDR1 LNHNV, CDR2 YYDKDF (reference sequence).

The V gene is TRBV25-1, the J gene TRBJ2-3; possibly TRBD1 for D (5 bases). Per the germline V gene, CDR1 is MGHDK and CDR2 is SYGVNS. The CDR3 runs to 16 residues. The ends were cut back, 5 bases at V and 3 bases at J, with 18 bases in the middle. The CDR3 bases are TGTGCCAGCAGTCATCCCTCTGGGAAGGGGACAGATACGCAGTATTTT. Translated, it gives CASSHPSGKGTDTQYF.

The chain combines TRBV11-2 with TRBJ2-7; tentatively, D is TRBD1 (5 bases). The CDR3 spans 12 residues. Trimming pared 0 bases from V and 12 bases from J, leaving 12 bases between. Germline V gene data show CDR1 as SGHAT and CDR2 as FQNNGV. The CDR3, as DNA: TGTGCCAGCAGCTTAGACGGCGGAAGGGGGTACTTC. Translated: CASSLDGGRGYF. The entire variable domain, with the rest obtained from reference TRBV11-2 and TRBJ2-7, is as follows: EAGVAQSPRYKIIEKRQSVAFWCNPISGHATLYWYQQILGQGPKLLIQFQNNGVVDDSQLPKDRFSAERLKGVDSTLKIQPAKLEDSAVYLCASSLDGGRGYFGPGTRLTVT.

This clone was observed a handful of times. This sequence joins TRBV7-6 and TRBJ2-5, with TRBD2 identical over 7 bases. V shed 1 base and J 6 bases; nucleotides not matched to a gene: 8. The CDR3 extends over 15 amino acids. Germline V lookup: CDR1 SGHVS, CDR2 FNYEAQ. The DNA of the CDR3 is TGTGCCAGCAGCTTAGGAGGCGGGAGTGGGAAGACCCAGTACTTC. It yields the protein CASSLGGGSGKTQYF.

The J gene is TRBJ2-1, the V gene TRBV4-1, with D maybe TRBD1 (6 bases). The germline gives CDR1 MGHRA, CDR2 YSYEKL. Deletions cut 1 base from V and 11 bases from J, with 12 bases between. The CDR3 is made up of 13 amino acids. The CDR3 nucleotides are TGCGCCAGCAGCCAAGGGAGGACAGATAAGCAGTTCTTC. Its translation is CASSQGRTDKQFF.

This clone was seen a few times. J is TRBJ1-4 and V is TRBV5-1, with 8 positions matching TRBD1. This CDR3 region has 14 residues. J lost 7 bases, V lost 5 bases, and 7 bases had no gene match. Germline-derived CDR1 and CDR2 are SGHRS and YFSETQ. Here the CDR3 reads CASSVETGAEKLFF. The DNA of the CDR3 is TGCGCCAGCAGTGTGGAGACAGGGGCTGAAAAACTGTTTTTT.

This chain links TRBV7-2 with TRBJ2-5; the D gene is possibly TRBD1 (5 bases). This CDR3 region has 12 residues. V was shortened by 2 bases and J by 4 bases, with 5 bases between the two germline ends. Germline CDR1 SGHTA, CDR2 FQGNSA. CDR3 sequence: CASSLRGETQYF. The CDR3, as DNA: TGTGCCAGCAGCTTAAGGGGAGAGACCCAGTACTTC.